This is a list of T cell receptor beta chains from one sample in a study of cytomegalovirus exposure and HLA in healthy donors. The assay was immunoSEQ multiplex PCR, and TCRdb's table has in-frame clones only and misses some. Counted here are around 250,000 clones, around 87% occurring once; the ten biggest clones make up less than 0.4%. Material for sequencing was PBMCs. These receptors all stem from a woman aged 18-30 years in good health and CMV-seronegative. Each CDR3 is given with its conserved first and last residue. The order of the fields is D gene, V gene, J gene, CDR3 protein. A D gene is named only where the DNA matches it firmly.

NA	TRBV6-1	TRBJ2-5	CASSEALGDQETQYF
NA	TRBV30	TRBJ1-1	CAWSQMNTEAFF
TRBD1	TRBV7-3	TRBJ2-2	CASSSGQGGAGLFF
NA	TRBV7-2	TRBJ2-3	CASSLQTVGQQGTQYF
NA	TRBV9	TRBJ1-1	CASSGGQGTEAFF
TRBD2	TRBV27	TRBJ2-3	CASSLGTIRTDTQYF
NA	TRBV30	TRBJ2-3	CAWRQISTDTQYF
NA	TRBV11-2	TRBJ1-2	CASSLTNSNYGYTF
TRBD2	TRBV9	TRBJ2-3	CASSAELAGGLTDTQYF
NA	TRBV4-1	TRBJ1-6	CASSQDQGWAPPLHF
NA	TRBV7-9	TRBJ2-5	CASSLVTGLQETQYF
NA	TRBV6-5	TRBJ2-7	CASRVTGPPNEQYF
TRBD1	TRBV11-3	TRBJ2-7	CASSPGTGPYEQYF
TRBD1	TRBV7-6	TRBJ2-1	CASSSPTGVFYNEQFF
NA	TRBV27	TRBJ1-4	CASTPVGIGNEKLFF
TRBD1	TRBV4-1	TRBJ2-1	CASSQVTGPFWSSYNEQFF
TRBD1	TRBV6-1	TRBJ1-4	CASSENLGTENEKLFF
TRBD1	TRBV30	TRBJ2-3	CAWNPGQGNTDTQYF
NA	TRBV9	TRBJ1-3	CASSPTLSSGNTIYF